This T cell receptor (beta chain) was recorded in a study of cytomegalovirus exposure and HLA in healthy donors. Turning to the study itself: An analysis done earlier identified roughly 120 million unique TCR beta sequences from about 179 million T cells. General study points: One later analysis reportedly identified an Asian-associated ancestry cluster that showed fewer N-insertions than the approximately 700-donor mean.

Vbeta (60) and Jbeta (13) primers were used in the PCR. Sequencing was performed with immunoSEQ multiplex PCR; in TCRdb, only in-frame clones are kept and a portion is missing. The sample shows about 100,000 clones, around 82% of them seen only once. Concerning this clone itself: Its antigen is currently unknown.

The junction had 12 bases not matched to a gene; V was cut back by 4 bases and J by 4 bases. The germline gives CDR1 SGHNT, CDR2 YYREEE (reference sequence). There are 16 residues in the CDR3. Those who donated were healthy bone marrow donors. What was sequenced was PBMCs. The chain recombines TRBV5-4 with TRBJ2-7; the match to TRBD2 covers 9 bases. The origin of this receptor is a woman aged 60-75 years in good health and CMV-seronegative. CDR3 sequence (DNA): TGTGCCAGCAGCCCGGAACCTAGCGGGGCTCTATACGAGCAGTACTTC. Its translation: CASSPEPSGALYEQYF.